In this sample, the clone carrying this T cell receptor (beta chain) turned up once. This sample was taken from a study of T cell changes during pregnancy in multiple sclerosis. Here immunoSEQ multiplex PCR was the method, and the copy in TCRdb shows in-frame clones only, minus some. There are about 52,000 clones in the sample; around 92% occur only once, and more than 0.15% lies in the top ten. The CDR3 is 16 residues long. Germline assignment: CDR1 SGHRS and CDR2 YFSETQ. The J segment lost 0 bases and the V segment lost 4 bases, leaving 4 bases of the junction unmatched. This specimen was CD4+ T cells from peripheral blood mononuclear cells, taken after pregnancy. This TCR derives from a female donor in good health, enrolled as a control in a pregnancy study. The chain recombines TRBV5-1 with TRBJ2-5; TRBD2 matches at 12 bases. CDR3 loop: CASSLLAGGDQETQYF. The CDR3 nucleotides read TGCGCCAGCAGCCTACTAGCGGGGGGAGACCAAGAGACCCAGTACTTC.